The rows below give T cell receptor beta chains drawn from one sample of a study of T cell changes during pregnancy in multiple sclerosis. Clones were read by immunoSEQ multiplex PCR, and TCRdb kept only the in-frame ones, dropping some. The table has around 62,000 clones, 90% seen once. The specimen comprised peripheral blood, sampled in the third trimester of pregnancy. All receptors come from a female donor with multiple sclerosis, enrolled in a pregnancy study. CDR3s include the opening cysteine and the closing phenylalanine or tryptophan. A D gene is named only where the DNA matches it firmly. Clone size is stated in some rows and not others, as once, few, many or a class when expanded.

abundance: NA; len: 16; d_gene: NA; v_gene: TRBV10-3; j_gene: TRBJ1-1; CDR3nt: TGTGCCATCAGTGACGGGAGGGGCAGGGGAGTTACTGAAGCTTTCTTT; CDR3aa: CAISDGRGRGVTEAFF
abundance: NA; len: 13; d_gene: NA; v_gene: TRBV4-3; j_gene: TRBJ1-1; CDR3nt: TGCGCCAGCAGCCCCGGGACTCCGGGTGAAGCTTTCTTT; CDR3aa: CASSPGTPGEAFF
abundance: NA; len: 15; d_gene: TRBD1; v_gene: TRBV10-3; j_gene: TRBJ1-6; CDR3nt: TGTGCCATCTGGGACAGTGATTCCTATAATTCACCCCTCCACTTT; CDR3aa: CAIWDSDSYNSPLHF
abundance: NA; len: 15; d_gene: TRBD2; v_gene: TRBV2; j_gene: TRBJ2-1; CDR3nt: TGTGCCAGCCTTAGGGAGCGGGGCTCCTACAATGAGCAGTTCTTC; CDR3aa: CASLRERGSYNEQFF
abundance: NA; len: 13; d_gene: NA; v_gene: TRBV6-6; j_gene: TRBJ1-2; CDR3nt: TGTGCCAGCAATCAGGAGGCTAACTATGGCTACACCTTC; CDR3aa: CASNQEANYGYTF
abundance: NA; len: 16; d_gene: NA; v_gene: TRBV27; j_gene: TRBJ1-2; CDR3nt: TGTGCCAGCAGTTCCATGCCATGGGGGGGGACCTATGGCTACACCTTC; CDR3aa: CASSSMPWGGTYGYTF
abundance: NA; len: 14; d_gene: NA; v_gene: TRBV14; j_gene: TRBJ2-7; CDR3nt: TGTGCCAGCAGCCAAGTCGACAAGTACTACGAGCAGTACTTC; CDR3aa: CASSQVDKYYEQYF
abundance: NA; len: 14; d_gene: TRBD1; v_gene: TRBV9; j_gene: TRBJ1-2; CDR3nt: TGTGCCAGCAGCGCCAAGGACAGGGTCCATGGCTACACCTTC; CDR3aa: CASSAKDRVHGYTF
abundance: NA; len: 15; d_gene: NA; v_gene: TRBV10-2; j_gene: TRBJ1-6; CDR3nt: TGCGCCAGCAGTGGACGGGAGCCCTATAATTCACCCCTCCACTTT; CDR3aa: CASSGREPYNSPLHF
abundance: NA; len: 15; d_gene: TRBD2; v_gene: TRBV5-4; j_gene: TRBJ2-3; CDR3nt: TGTGCCAGCAGCTGGGGAGGGGCATACACAGATACGCAGTATTTT; CDR3aa: CASSWGGAYTDTQYF
abundance: once; len: 14; d_gene: NA; v_gene: TRBV5-4; j_gene: TRBJ2-7; CDR3nt: TGTGCCAGCAGCTTGGCACAGGGCTCCTACGAGCAGTACTTC; CDR3aa: CASSLAQGSYEQYF
abundance: NA; len: 20; d_gene: TRBD1; v_gene: TRBV14; j_gene: TRBJ2-1; CDR3nt: TGTGCCAGCAGCCAAGTAGGACGGCAGGGGGCCACGGATTCTAACAATGAGCAGTTCTTC; CDR3aa: CASSQVGRQGATDSNNEQFF
abundance: NA; len: 16; d_gene: TRBD2; v_gene: TRBV10-3; j_gene: TRBJ2-2; CDR3nt: TGTGCCGCAGCGTCTAGCGGGGGGGCGGACACCGGGGAGCTGTTTTTT; CDR3aa: CAAASSGGADTGELFF
abundance: NA; len: 15; d_gene: NA; v_gene: TRBV4-2; j_gene: TRBJ2-7; CDR3nt: TGTGCCAGCAGCCAAGGAGTGGGAGATACCTACGAGCAGTACTTC; CDR3aa: CASSQGVGDTYEQYF
abundance: NA; len: 15; d_gene: NA; v_gene: TRBV4-1; j_gene: TRBJ2-7; CDR3nt: TGCGCCAGCAGCCCAGAACTAGGAGCAATCTACGAGCAGTACTTC; CDR3aa: CASSPELGAIYEQYF
abundance: NA; len: 15; d_gene: NA; v_gene: TRBV6-1; j_gene: TRBJ1-2; CDR3nt: TGTGCCAGCAGTGAAGCGGATCGGACTTCCTATGGCTACACCTTC; CDR3aa: CASSEADRTSYGYTF
abundance: NA; len: 15; d_gene: NA; v_gene: TRBV9; j_gene: TRBJ2-2; CDR3nt: TGTGCCAGCAGCGTAGAGGAGGGCCCACGTGGGGAGCTGTTTTTT; CDR3aa: CASSVEEGPRGELFF
abundance: NA; len: 14; d_gene: NA; v_gene: TRBV19; j_gene: TRBJ2-7; CDR3nt: TGTGCCAGTACCTCAGGGTTTTTATCGAGCGAGCAGTACTTC; CDR3aa: CASTSGFLSSEQYF
abundance: NA; len: 14; d_gene: NA; v_gene: TRBV6-5; j_gene: TRBJ2-7; CDR3nt: TGTGCCAGCAGACGGACAGTTACATCCTACGAGCAGTACTTC; CDR3aa: CASRRTVTSYEQYF
abundance: NA; len: 13; d_gene: NA; v_gene: TRBV7-8; j_gene: TRBJ2-7; CDR3nt: TGTGCCAGCAGCTCCTTACAGCGGTACACGCAGTACTTC; CDR3aa: CASSSLQRYTQYF
abundance: NA; len: 16; d_gene: NA; v_gene: TRBV2; j_gene: TRBJ2-2; CDR3nt: TGTGCCAGCAGTTTCGAGGTAGCGTCGAACACCGGGGAGCTGTTTTTT; CDR3aa: CASSFEVASNTGELFF
abundance: few; len: 15; d_gene: NA; v_gene: TRBV28; j_gene: TRBJ1-1; CDR3nt: TGTGCCAGCAGTTTAGGGGCCTCTTTGAACACTGAAGCTTTCTTT; CDR3aa: CASSLGASLNTEAFF
abundance: NA; len: 13; d_gene: NA; v_gene: TRBV5-4; j_gene: TRBJ2-7; CDR3nt: TGTGCCAGCAGCTTACAGGGGGGGGACGAGCAGTACTTC; CDR3aa: CASSLQGGDEQYF
abundance: NA; len: 15; d_gene: TRBD1; v_gene: TRBV9; j_gene: TRBJ1-2; CDR3nt: TGTGCCAGCAGCGGACAGGGGGTCACTAACTATGGCTACACCTTC; CDR3aa: CASSGQGVTNYGYTF
abundance: NA; len: 15; d_gene: NA; v_gene: TRBV6-1; j_gene: TRBJ1-2; CDR3nt: TGTGCCAGCAGTGATGCCAACAGGGCTCACTATGGCTACACCTTC; CDR3aa: CASSDANRAHYGYTF
abundance: few; len: 14; d_gene: NA; v_gene: TRBV6-5; j_gene: TRBJ1-1; CDR3nt: TGTGCCAGCAGTTACTCTCGGGATAACACTGAAGCTTTCTTT; CDR3aa: CASSYSRDNTEAFF
abundance: NA; len: 14; d_gene: NA; v_gene: TRBV10-2; j_gene: TRBJ2-7; CDR3nt: TGCGCCAGCAGTGAGTACCTTGACAGCTACGAGCAGTACTTC; CDR3aa: CASSEYLDSYEQYF
abundance: NA; len: 15; d_gene: TRBD1; v_gene: TRBV6-5; j_gene: TRBJ1-2; CDR3nt: TGTGCCAGCACCCTGAACAGGGGGCGAGGCTATGGCTACACCTTC; CDR3aa: CASTLNRGRGYGYTF
abundance: NA; len: 14; d_gene: TRBD2; v_gene: TRBV4-1; j_gene: TRBJ2-7; CDR3nt: TGCGCCAGCAGCCAATCCACTAGCGAGTACGAGCAGTACTTC; CDR3aa: CASSQSTSEYEQYF
abundance: NA; len: 14; d_gene: TRBD1; v_gene: TRBV5-4; j_gene: TRBJ1-1; CDR3nt: TGTGCCAGCAGCTTCGACAGGGTCGTCACTGAAGCTTTCTTT; CDR3aa: CASSFDRVVTEAFF
abundance: NA; len: 17; d_gene: NA; v_gene: TRBV4-2; j_gene: TRBJ1-1; CDR3nt: TGTGCCAGCAGCCAAGAGGCGACAGCGCAATCGAACACTGAAGCTTTCTTT; CDR3aa: CASSQEATAQSNTEAFF
abundance: NA; len: 15; d_gene: TRBD2; v_gene: TRBV19; j_gene: TRBJ2-5; CDR3nt: TGTGCCAGTAGTATAGGGGCTAGCGGGGGGGAGACCCAGTACTTC; CDR3aa: CASSIGASGGETQYF
abundance: once; len: 21; d_gene: NA; v_gene: TRBV27; j_gene: TRBJ1-3; CDR3nt: TGTGCCAGCAGTCCAGGAGTAATATATCAGGGGAGTATATTAAAGGGAAACACCATATATTTT; CDR3aa: CASSPGVIYQGSILKGNTIYF
abundance: NA; len: 13; d_gene: NA; v_gene: TRBV5-1; j_gene: TRBJ2-1; CDR3nt: TGCGCCAGCAGCTTGGGACTAGGAAATGAGCAGTTCTTC; CDR3aa: CASSLGLGNEQFF
abundance: NA; len: 15; d_gene: NA; v_gene: TRBV6-5; j_gene: TRBJ1-1; CDR3nt: TGTGCCAGCAGTTACAGCCACCTTTTGAACACTGAAGCTTTCTTT; CDR3aa: CASSYSHLLNTEAFF
abundance: NA; len: 13; d_gene: NA; v_gene: TRBV5-1; j_gene: TRBJ1-1; CDR3nt: TGCGCCAGCAGCTTGACAGGGAGCACTGAAGCTTTCTTT; CDR3aa: CASSLTGSTEAFF
abundance: NA; len: 14; d_gene: NA; v_gene: TRBV21-1; j_gene: TRBJ1-5; CDR3nt: TGTGCCAGCAGCACCACAGGGGGGAATCAGCCCCAGCATTTT; CDR3aa: CASSTTGGNQPQHF
abundance: NA; len: 15; d_gene: NA; v_gene: TRBV11-3; j_gene: TRBJ2-3; CDR3nt: TGTGCCAGCAGCTTAGGGACGGAGGGCACAGATACGCAGTATTTT; CDR3aa: CASSLGTEGTDTQYF
abundance: NA; len: 18; d_gene: TRBD2; v_gene: TRBV13; j_gene: TRBJ2-1; CDR3nt: TGTGCCAGCAGCCCCCGACATGTTCCGGGACTAGCGGACAATGAGCAGTTCTTC; CDR3aa: CASSPRHVPGLADNEQFF
abundance: NA; len: 13; d_gene: NA; v_gene: TRBV5-4; j_gene: TRBJ2-1; CDR3nt: TGTGCCAGCAGCTTATTCGAGGAGCATGAGCAGTTCTTC; CDR3aa: CASSLFEEHEQFF
abundance: few; len: 13; d_gene: NA; v_gene: TRBV29-1; j_gene: TRBJ1-2; CDR3nt: TGCAGCGTTGGGACAGACGCTAACTATGGCTACACCTTC; CDR3aa: CSVGTDANYGYTF
abundance: NA; len: 19; d_gene: TRBD1; v_gene: TRBV30; j_gene: TRBJ1-3; CDR3nt: TGTGCCTGGAGTGTAGCCCCCGAAGACAGGGGAGGAACCGGAAACACCATATATTTT; CDR3aa: CAWSVAPEDRGGTGNTIYF
abundance: few; len: 14; d_gene: NA; v_gene: TRBV2; j_gene: TRBJ1-6; CDR3nt: TGTGCCAGGCATCCACAGGGTGACGGATCACCCCTCCACTTT; CDR3aa: CARHPQGDGSPLHF
abundance: NA; len: 13; d_gene: NA; v_gene: TRBV13; j_gene: TRBJ1-2; CDR3nt: TGTGCCAGCAGCCCCCAGAGGGTTCTTGGCTACACCTTC; CDR3aa: CASSPQRVLGYTF
abundance: NA; len: 16; d_gene: NA; v_gene: TRBV25-1; j_gene: TRBJ1-1; CDR3nt: TGTGCCAGCAGTGAGGGGTTGCGGGGTTTGAACACTGAAGCTTTCTTT; CDR3aa: CASSEGLRGLNTEAFF